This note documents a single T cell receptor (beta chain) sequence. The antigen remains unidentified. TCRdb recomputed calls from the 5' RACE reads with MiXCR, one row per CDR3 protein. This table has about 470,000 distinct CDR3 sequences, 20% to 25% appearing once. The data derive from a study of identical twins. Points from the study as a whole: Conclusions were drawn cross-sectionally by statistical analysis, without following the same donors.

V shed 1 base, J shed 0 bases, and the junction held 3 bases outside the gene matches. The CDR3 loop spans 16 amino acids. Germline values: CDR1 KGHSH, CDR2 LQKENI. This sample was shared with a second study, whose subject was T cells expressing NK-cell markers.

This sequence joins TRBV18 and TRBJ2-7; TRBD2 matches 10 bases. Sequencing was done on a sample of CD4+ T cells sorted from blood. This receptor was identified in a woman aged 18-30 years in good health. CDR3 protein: CASSPRAGGSSYEQYF. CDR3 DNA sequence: TGTGCCAGCTCACCACGAGCGGGAGGGTCCTCCTACGAGCAGTACTTC. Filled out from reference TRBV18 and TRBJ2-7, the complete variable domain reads NAGVMQNPRHLVRRRGQEARLRCSPMKGHSHVYWYRQLPEEGLKFMVYLQKENIIDESGMPKERFSAEFPKEGPSILRIQQVVRGDSAAYFCASSPRAGGSSYEQYFGPGTRLTVT.